This T cell receptor beta chain was sequenced during a study of T cells in localized non-small cell lung cancer. Study findings and constraints: The appearance of a median roughly 61 of the top 100 tumor clones was seen in adjacent lung. Blood T cell density predicted longer survival; adjacent-lung clonality, shorter. It remains possible that heterogeneity exists, since only one tumor region was sequenced. Uninvolved adjacent lung had the highest recorded T cell clonality, with tumor below it.

Libraries were prepared by immunoSEQ multiplex PCR; TCRdb keeps only in-frame clonotypes and omits some of them. The repertoire includes about 41,000 clones, roughly nine tenths of them detected once, and roughly 7.7% sits in the top ten. Between the trimmed V and J ends, which lost 0 bases and 4 bases, there was a span of 13 bases. The CDR3 extends over 16 amino acids. Germline V gives CDR1 SGHRS, CDR2 YFSETQ. As to this clone: Its cognate antigen is unknown.

This receptor was identified in a woman aged 18 to 55 with stage III lung adenocarcinoma. The rearrangement joins TRBV5-1 to TRBJ2-2; unclear D gene. The starting material was peripheral blood, obtained before any cancer treatment. The CDR3 region has the DNA TGCGCCAGCAGCTTGGTAATCGGTTCCCGCACCGGGGAGCTGTTTTTT. Translated: CASSLVIGSRTGELFF.